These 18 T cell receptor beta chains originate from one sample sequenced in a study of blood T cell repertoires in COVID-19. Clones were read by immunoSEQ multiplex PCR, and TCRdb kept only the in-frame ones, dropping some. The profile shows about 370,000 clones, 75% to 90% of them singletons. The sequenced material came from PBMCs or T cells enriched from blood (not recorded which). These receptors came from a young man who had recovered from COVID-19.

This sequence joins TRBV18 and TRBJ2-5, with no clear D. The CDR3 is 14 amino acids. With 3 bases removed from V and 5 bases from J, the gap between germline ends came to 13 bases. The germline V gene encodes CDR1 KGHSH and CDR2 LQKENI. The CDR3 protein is CASSPEAFPETQYF. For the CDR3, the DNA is TGTGCCAGCTCACCCGAGGCCTTCCCGGAGACCCAGTACTTC.

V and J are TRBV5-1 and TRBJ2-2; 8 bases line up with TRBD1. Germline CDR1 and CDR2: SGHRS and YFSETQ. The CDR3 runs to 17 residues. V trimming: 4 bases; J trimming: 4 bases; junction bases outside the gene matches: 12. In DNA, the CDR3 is TGCGCCAGCAGCGGATGGGGACGACAGGGGTCCACCGGGGAGCTGTTTTTT. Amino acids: CASSGWGRQGSTGELFF.

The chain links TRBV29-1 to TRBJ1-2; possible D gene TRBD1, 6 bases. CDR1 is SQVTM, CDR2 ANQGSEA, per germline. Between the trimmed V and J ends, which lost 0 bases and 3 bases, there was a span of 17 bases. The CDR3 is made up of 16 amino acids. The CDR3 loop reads CSVEDLSRGRDYGYTF. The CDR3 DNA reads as TGCAGCGTTGAAGATCTTAGCAGGGGTCGGGACTATGGCTACACCTTC.

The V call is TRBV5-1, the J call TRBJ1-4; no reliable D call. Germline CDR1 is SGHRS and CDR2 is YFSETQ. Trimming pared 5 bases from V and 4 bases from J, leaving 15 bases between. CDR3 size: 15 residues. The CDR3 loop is CASSNNGDRNEKLFF. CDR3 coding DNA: TGCGCCAGCAGTAATAACGGGGATCGTAATGAAAAACTGTTTTTT.

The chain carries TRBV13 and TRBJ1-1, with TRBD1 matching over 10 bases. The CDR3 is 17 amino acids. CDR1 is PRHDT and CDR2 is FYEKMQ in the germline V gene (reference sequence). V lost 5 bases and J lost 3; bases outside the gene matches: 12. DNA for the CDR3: TGTGCCAGCAGCCACCGACAGGGGGCGCTTGGTTACACTGAAGCTTTCTTT. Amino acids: CASSHRQGALGYTEAFF.

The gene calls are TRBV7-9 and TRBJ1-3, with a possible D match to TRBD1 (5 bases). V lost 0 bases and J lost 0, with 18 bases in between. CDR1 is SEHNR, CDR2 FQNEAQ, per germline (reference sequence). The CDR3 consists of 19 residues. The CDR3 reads CASSLAIPLADNSGNTIYF. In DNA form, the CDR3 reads TGTGCCAGCAGCTTAGCGATTCCCTTAGCGGACAACTCTGGAAACACCATATATTTT.

The CDR3 sequence: CASSYSGVFNEKLFF. In DNA, the CDR3 is TGTGCCAGCAGTTACTCAGGAGTGTTTAATGAAAAACTGTTTTTT. The chain recombines TRBV6-5 with TRBJ1-4, with D uncertain. This CDR3 has 15 residues. Germline loops: CDR1 MNHEY, CDR2 SVGAGI. Trimming removed 0 bases from V and 4 bases from J, with 9 bases in between.

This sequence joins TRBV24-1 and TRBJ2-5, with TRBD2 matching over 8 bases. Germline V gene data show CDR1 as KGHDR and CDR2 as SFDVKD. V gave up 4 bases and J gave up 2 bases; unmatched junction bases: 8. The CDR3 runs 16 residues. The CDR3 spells CATSDDSTSGQETQYF. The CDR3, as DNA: TGTGCCACCAGTGACGATAGTACTAGCGGACAAGAGACCCAGTACTTC.

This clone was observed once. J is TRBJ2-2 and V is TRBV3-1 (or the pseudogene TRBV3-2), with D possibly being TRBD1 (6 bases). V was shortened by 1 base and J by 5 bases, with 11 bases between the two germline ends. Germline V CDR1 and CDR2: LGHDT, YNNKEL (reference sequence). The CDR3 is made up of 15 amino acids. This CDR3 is CASSQGAGVTGELFF. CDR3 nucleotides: TGTGCCAGCAGCCAAGGGGCAGGGGTAACCGGGGAGCTGTTTTTT.

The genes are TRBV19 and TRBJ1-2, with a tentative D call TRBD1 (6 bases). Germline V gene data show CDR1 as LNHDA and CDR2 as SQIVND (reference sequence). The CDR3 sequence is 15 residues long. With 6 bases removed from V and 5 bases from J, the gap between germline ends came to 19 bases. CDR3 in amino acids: CASRALGGPWYGYTF. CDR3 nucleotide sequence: TGTGCCAGTAGGGCTTTGGGGGGGCCGTGGTATGGCTACACCTTC.

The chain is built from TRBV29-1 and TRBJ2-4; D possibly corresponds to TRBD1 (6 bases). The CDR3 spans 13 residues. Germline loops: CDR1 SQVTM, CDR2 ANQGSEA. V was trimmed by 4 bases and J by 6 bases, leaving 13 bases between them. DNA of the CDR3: TGCAGCGTTGCAGTACAGGGCGTAAACATTCAGTACTTC. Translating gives CSVAVQGVNIQYF.

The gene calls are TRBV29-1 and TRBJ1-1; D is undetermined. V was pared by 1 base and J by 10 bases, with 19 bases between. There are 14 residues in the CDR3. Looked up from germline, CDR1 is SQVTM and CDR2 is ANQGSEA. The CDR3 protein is CSVEVSVYPWRAFF. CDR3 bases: TGCAGCGTTGAAGTGTCAGTATACCCATGGAGAGCTTTCTTT.

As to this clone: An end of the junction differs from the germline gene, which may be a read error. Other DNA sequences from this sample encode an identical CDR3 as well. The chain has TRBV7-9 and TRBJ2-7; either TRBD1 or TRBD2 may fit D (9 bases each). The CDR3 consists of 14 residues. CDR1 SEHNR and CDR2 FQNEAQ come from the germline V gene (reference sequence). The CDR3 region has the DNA TGTGCCAGCAGCCTAGCGGGACAGGGTTACGAGCAGTACTTC. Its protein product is CASSLAGQGYEQYF.

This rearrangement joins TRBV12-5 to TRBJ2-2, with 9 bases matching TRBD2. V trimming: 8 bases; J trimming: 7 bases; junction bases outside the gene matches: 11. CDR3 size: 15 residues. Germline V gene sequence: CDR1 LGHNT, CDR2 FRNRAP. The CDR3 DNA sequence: TGTGCTAGTCAATTCGGCGGGGGGGCCCGCGGGGAGCTGTTTTTT. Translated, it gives CASQFGGGARGELFF. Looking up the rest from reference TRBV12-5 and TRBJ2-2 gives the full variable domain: DARVTQTPRHKVTEMGQEVTMRCQPILGHNTVFWYRQTMMQGLELLAYFRNRAPLDDSGMPKDRFSAEMPDATLATLKIQPSEPRDSAVYFCASQFGGGARGELFFGEGSRLTVL.

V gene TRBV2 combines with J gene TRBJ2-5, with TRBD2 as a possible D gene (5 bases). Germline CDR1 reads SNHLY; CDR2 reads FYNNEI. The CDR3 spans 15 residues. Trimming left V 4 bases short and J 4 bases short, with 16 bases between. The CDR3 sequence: CASSVRFGEGETQYF. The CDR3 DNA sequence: TGTGCCAGCAGTGTCCGATTCGGAGAGGGAGAGACCCAGTACTTC.

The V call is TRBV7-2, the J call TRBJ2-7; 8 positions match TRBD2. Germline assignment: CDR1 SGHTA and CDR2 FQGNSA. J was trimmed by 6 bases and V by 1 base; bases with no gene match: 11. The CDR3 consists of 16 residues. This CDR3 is CASSLVIPIGGGEQYF. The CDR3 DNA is TGTGCCAGCAGCTTAGTTATCCCCATCGGGGGGGGCGAGCAGTACTTC.

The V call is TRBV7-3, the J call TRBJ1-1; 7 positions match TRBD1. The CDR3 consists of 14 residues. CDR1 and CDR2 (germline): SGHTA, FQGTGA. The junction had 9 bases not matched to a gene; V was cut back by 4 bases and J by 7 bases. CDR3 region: CASSSRQGSIEAFF. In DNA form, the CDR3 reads TGTGCCAGCAGCTCCAGACAGGGATCAATTGAAGCTTTCTTT. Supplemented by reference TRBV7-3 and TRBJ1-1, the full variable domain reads GAGVSQTPSNKVTEKGKYVELRCDPISGHTALYWYRQSLGQGPEFLIYFQGTGAADDSGLPNDRFFAVRPEGSVSTLKIQRTERGDSAVYLCASSSRQGSIEAFFGQGTRLTVV.

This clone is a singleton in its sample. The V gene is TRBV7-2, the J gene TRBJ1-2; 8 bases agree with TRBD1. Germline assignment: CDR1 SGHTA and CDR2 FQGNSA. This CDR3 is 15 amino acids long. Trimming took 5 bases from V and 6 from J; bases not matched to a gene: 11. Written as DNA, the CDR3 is TGTGCCAGCAGCCCTAGACAGGGGCCGGGGGATGGCTACACCTTC. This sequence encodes CASSPRQGPGDGYTF.